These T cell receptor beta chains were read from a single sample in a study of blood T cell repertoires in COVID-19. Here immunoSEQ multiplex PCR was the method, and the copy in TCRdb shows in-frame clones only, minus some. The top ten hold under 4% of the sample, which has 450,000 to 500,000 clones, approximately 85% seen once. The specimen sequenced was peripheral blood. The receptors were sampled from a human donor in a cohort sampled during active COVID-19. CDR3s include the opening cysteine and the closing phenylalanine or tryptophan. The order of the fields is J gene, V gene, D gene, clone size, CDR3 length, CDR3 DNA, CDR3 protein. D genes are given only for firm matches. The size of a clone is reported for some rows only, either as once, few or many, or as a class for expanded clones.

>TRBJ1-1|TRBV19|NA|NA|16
TGTGCCAGTAGGGGTACCCACACCCGCGGGGGCACTGAAGCTTTCTTT
CASRGTHTRGGTEAFF
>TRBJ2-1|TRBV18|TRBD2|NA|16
TGTGCCAGCTCCCTTCTTAATAGCGGGAGAAACAATGAGCAGTTCTTC
CASSLLNSGRNNEQFF
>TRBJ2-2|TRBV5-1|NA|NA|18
TGCGCCAGCAGCTTGGAAGGCGGATGGAACCCGAACACCGGGGAGCTGTTTTTT
CASSLEGGWNPNTGELFF
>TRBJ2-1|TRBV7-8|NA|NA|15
TGTGCCAGCAGCCCTTTAGGAGGGCAATCGAATGAGCAGTTCTTC
CASSPLGGQSNEQFF
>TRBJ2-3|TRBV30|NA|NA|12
TGTGCCTGGTCCGAACAGTCAGATACGCAGTATTTT
CAWSEQSDTQYF
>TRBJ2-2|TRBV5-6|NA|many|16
TGTGCCAGCAGTCCCAGGGTCTTATTGAACACCGGGGAGCTGTTTTTT
CASSPRVLLNTGELFF
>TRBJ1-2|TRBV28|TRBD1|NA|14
TGTGCCAGCAGTTTCAGGACAGGGAACTATGGCTACACCTTC
CASSFRTGNYGYTF
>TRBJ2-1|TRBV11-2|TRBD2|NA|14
TGTGCCAGCAGCCCTAGCGGGGTATACAATGAGCAGTTCTTC
CASSPSGVYNEQFF
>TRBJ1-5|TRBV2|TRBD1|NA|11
TGTGCCAGCAGTGTGGGACAGTCTCCGGATTTT
CASSVGQSPDF
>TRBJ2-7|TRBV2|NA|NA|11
TGTGCCAGCACGGGAACCTACGAGCAGTACTTC
CASTGTYEQYF
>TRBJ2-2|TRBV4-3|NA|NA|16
TGCGCCAGCAGCTCCCTCCTCCGAAAGGGGACCGGGGAGCTGTTTTTT
CASSSLLRKGTGELFF
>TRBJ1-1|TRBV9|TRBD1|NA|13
TGTGCCAGCAGCGGAGTGACAGGGCAAAGGGCTTTCTTT
CASSGVTGQRAFF
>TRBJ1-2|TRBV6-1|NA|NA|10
TGTGCCAGCAGTGAGCGGAGCTACACCTTC
CASSERSYTF
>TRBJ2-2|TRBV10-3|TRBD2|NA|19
TGTGCCATCAGTGCCCGGACTAGCGGAGTGACTTCGAACACCGGGGAGCTGTTTTTT
CAISARTSGVTSNTGELFF
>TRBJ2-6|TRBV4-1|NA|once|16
TGCGCCAGCAGCCTCCTGCCTAACTCTGGGGCCAACGTCCTGACTTTC
CASSLLPNSGANVLTF
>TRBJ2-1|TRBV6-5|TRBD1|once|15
TGTGCCATCCCTACAGGGGGCGTATCCTACAATGAGCAGTTCTTC
CAIPTGGVSYNEQFF
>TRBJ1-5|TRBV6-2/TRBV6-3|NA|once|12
TGTGCCAGCAGTTACCCACTTGGGCCCCAGCATTTT
CASSYPLGPQHF
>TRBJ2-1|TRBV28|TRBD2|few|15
TGTGCCAGCGAATATAGCGGGAGCCGTAACGCTGAGCAGTTCTTC
CASEYSGSRNAEQFF
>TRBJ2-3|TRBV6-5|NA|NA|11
TGTGCCAGCAGAAGACACTTTCTTCCGTATTTT
CASRRHFLPYF
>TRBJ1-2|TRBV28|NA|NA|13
TGTGCCAGCAGTTCAGGACAGCCATATGGCTACACCTTC
CASSSGQPYGYTF
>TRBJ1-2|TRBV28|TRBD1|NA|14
TGTGCCAGCAGATATACGGTGGACAGGGCTAGCTACACCTTC
CASRYTVDRASYTF
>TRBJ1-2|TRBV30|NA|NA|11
TGTGCCTGGAGTTGGACGGGGGTGGGGACCTTC
CAWSWTGVGTF
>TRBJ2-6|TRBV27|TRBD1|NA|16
TGTGCCAGCAGTTTATCGACAGGGTCTGGGGCCAACGTCCTGACTTTC
CASSLSTGSGANVLTF
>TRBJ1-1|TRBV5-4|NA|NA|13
TGTGCCAGCAGGGCCACACCGAACACTGAAGCTTTCTTT
CASRATPNTEAFF
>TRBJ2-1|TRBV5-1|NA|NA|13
TGCGCCAGCAGCTTGGAGGCGGACAATGAGCAGTTCTTC
CASSLEADNEQFF
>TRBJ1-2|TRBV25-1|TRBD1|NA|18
TGTGCCAGCAGTGAATCATACTACCGGGACAGGGGCGTTCCTGGCTACACCTTC
CASSESYYRDRGVPGYTF
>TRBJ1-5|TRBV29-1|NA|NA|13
TGCAGCGTTGCTACAGGGATGTGGCAGCCCCAGCATTTT
CSVATGMWQPQHF
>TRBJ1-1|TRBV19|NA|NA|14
TGTGCCAGTAAGAAACAGGGCCAGAACACTGAAGCTTTCTTT
CASKKQGQNTEAFF
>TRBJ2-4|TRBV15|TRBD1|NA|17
TGTGCCACCAGCAGAGACTGGCAGGGGGCTGGCTGGAACATTCAGTACTTC
CATSRDWQGAGWNIQYF
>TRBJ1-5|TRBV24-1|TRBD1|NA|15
TGTGCCACCAGTGACTCGGACAGGACAATCATCCCCCAGCATTTT
CATSDSDRTIIPQHF
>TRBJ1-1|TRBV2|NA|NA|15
TGTGCCAGCAGCCTTTACACAGGACCGAACACTGAAGCTTTCTTT
CASSLYTGPNTEAFF
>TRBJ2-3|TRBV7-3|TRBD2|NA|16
TGTGCCAGCAGCTTGACTAGCGGGAGGGCCCTAGATACGCAGTATTTT
CASSLTSGRALDTQYF
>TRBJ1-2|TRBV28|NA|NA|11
TGTGCCAGCAGTTTAAGCCATGGCTACACCTTC
CASSLSHGYTF
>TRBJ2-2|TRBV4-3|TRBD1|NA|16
TGCGCCAGCAGCCCCCGGACAGGGGGGAACACCGGGGAGCTGTTTTTT
CASSPRTGGNTGELFF
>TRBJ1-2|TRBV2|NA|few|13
TGTGCCAGCAGTGAAGGGAGGAACTATGGCTACACCTTC
CASSEGRNYGYTF
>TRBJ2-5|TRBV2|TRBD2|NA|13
TGTGCCAGCAGTTATCCCGGGGGGGAGACCCAGTACTTC
CASSYPGGETQYF
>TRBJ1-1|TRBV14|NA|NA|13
TGTGCCAGCAGCCTTTCGTTGAACACTGAAGCTTTCTTT
CASSLSLNTEAFF
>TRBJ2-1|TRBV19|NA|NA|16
TGTGCCAGTAGACCTAGGACTACCAGCTCCTACAATGAGCAGTTCTTC
CASRPRTTSSYNEQFF
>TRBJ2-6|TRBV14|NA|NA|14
TGTGCCAGCAGCCAAGACAGGGCCGTTAACGTCCTGACTTTC
CASSQDRAVNVLTF
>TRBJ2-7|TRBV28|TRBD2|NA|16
TGTGCCAGCACCCCGTCTTCCGGGACTAGCAGGAGTGAGCAGTACTTC
CASTPSSGTSRSEQYF
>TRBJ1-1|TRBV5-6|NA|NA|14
TGTGCCAGCAGCTTCTCCAACAGGAACACTGAAGCTTTCTTT
CASSFSNRNTEAFF
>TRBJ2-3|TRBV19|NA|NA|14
TGTGCCAGTAGTATCAAGCAGGGATCAGATACGCAGTATTTT
CASSIKQGSDTQYF
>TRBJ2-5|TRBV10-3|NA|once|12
TGTGCCATCAGTGGGACAGAAGAGACCCAGTACTTC
CAISGTEETQYF
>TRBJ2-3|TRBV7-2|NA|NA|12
TGTGCCAGCAGCTCAGATCTGGATACGCAGTATTTT
CASSSDLDTQYF
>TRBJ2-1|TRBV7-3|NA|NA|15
TGTGCCAGCAGCCGGGACATCCTCTCCTACAATGAGCAGTTCTTC
CASSRDILSYNEQFF
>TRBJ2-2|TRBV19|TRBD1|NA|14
TGTGCCAGCGGACAGGGCGCGAACACCGGGGAGCTGTTTTTT
CASGQGANTGELFF
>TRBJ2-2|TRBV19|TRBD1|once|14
TGTGCCAGTAGTATCACAGGGACAGCCGGGGAGCTGTTTTTT
CASSITGTAGELFF